The 13 T cell receptor beta chains given below trace back to one sample, sequenced in a study of blood T cell repertoires in COVID-19. Sequenced by immunoSEQ multiplex PCR; TCRdb stores in-frame clones only, minus some. This sample yields about 46,000 clones, of which around 87% are seen a single time; under 4% belongs to the top ten. Sequenced input: PBMCs or T cells enriched from blood (not recorded which). These receptor sequences come from a woman aged 50 to 60 who had recovered from COVID-19.

The rearrangement links TRBV7-2 to TRBJ2-5, with 9 bases lining up with TRBD2. Germline trimming cut 4 bases from V and 2 bases from J; bases unmatched to any gene: 5. From germline, CDR1 is SGHTA and CDR2 FQGNSA. CDR3 size: 15 residues. CDR3 protein: CASSSGLAGQETQYF. In nucleotides, the CDR3 is TGTGCCAGCAGCTCGGGGCTAGCGGGGCAAGAGACCCAGTACTTC.

The chain uses TRBV7-3 and TRBJ1-1; 8 bases agree with TRBD1. Germline CDR1 SGHTA, CDR2 FQGTGA. The CDR3 spans 14 residues. Trimming took 6 bases from V and 5 from J; bases not matched to a gene: 8. The DNA of the CDR3 is TGTGCCAGCAGTCCCCAGGGGGCAGGGACTGAAGCTTTCTTT. It translates to CASSPQGAGTEAFF.

V usage is TRBV7-3 and J usage is TRBJ2-3, with D uncertain. The CDR3 totals 15 residues. Per the germline V gene, CDR1 is SGHTA and CDR2 is FQGTGA. V lost 0 bases, J lost 0 bases, and 7 bases lay in between. CDR3 protein: CASSLTPLSTDTQYF. The CDR3 DNA reads as TGTGCCAGCAGCTTAACCCCCCTAAGCACAGATACGCAGTATTTT.

V and J are TRBV5-6 and TRBJ1-3; D call uncertain. CDR1 and CDR2 from the germline V gene are SGHDT and YYEEEE. Trimming shortened V by 0 bases and J by 0 bases, and 7 bases separated the two germline ends. The length of the CDR3 is 15 residues. CDR3 protein: CASSLAPGSGNTIYF. CDR3 DNA sequence: TGTGCCAGCAGCTTGGCCCCGGGCTCTGGAAACACCATATATTTT.

The J gene is TRBJ1-5, the V gene TRBV21-1. TRBV21-1 is classified as a pseudogene. This CDR3 is built from 16 residues. Here the CDR3 reads CASSKAIGGYNQPQHF. In nucleotides, the CDR3 is TGTGCCAGCAGCAAAGCAATCGGCGGCTACAATCAGCCCCAGCATTTT.

The chain employs TRBV9 and TRBJ1-1; 7 bases are a match to TRBD1. The CDR3 has 15 residues. The trim removed 3 bases at V and 4 bases at J, leaving 9 bases unmatched. In germline, CDR1 is SGDLS, CDR2 YYNGEE. The CDR3 DNA follows: TGTGCCAGCAGCGGAAGGACAGGTGGTTTCACTGAAGCTTTCTTT. Translation: CASSGRTGGFTEAFF.

This clone was observed a single time. The chain employs TRBV5-1 and TRBJ2-7; TRBD1 matches 10 bases. The CDR3 spans 14 residues. CDR1 SGHRS and CDR2 YFSETQ come from the germline V gene. The J segment lost 5 bases and the V segment lost 1 base, leaving 3 bases of the junction unmatched. The CDR3 sequence: CASSLRDRGDEQYF. In DNA form, the CDR3 reads TGCGCCAGCAGCTTGCGGGACAGGGGCGACGAGCAGTACTTC. Filled out from reference TRBV5-1 and TRBJ2-7, the complete variable domain reads KAGVTQTPRYLIKTRGQQVTLSCSPISGHRSVSWYQQTPGQGLQFLFEYFSETQRNKGNFPGRFSGRQFSNSRSEMNVSTLELGDSALYLCASSLRDRGDEQYFGPGTRLTVT.

The J gene is TRBJ2-5, the V gene TRBV9; a possible D gene is TRBD2 (5 bases). This CDR3 has 13 amino acids. Trimming pared 2 bases from V and 3 bases from J, leaving 8 bases between. In germline, CDR1 is SGDLS, CDR2 YYNGEE. The CDR3 region is CASSVGVEETQYF. For the CDR3, the DNA is TGTGCCAGCAGCGTCGGGGTAGAAGAGACCCAGTACTTC.

Only a few counts were recorded for this clone. The gene calls are TRBV2 and TRBJ2-1; 9 bases are shared with TRBD1. V trimming: 7 bases; J trimming: 4 bases; junction bases outside the gene matches: 8. CDR1 and CDR2 from the germline V gene are SNHLY and FYNNEI. This CDR3 contains 15 residues. CDR3 protein: CASKGGDRAYNEQFF. Written as DNA, the CDR3 is TGTGCCAGCAAGGGCGGGGACAGGGCGTACAATGAGCAGTTCTTC.

The gene calls are TRBV7-7 and TRBJ2-5; maybe TRBD2 (7 bases). The CDR3 length is 15 residues. CDR1 is SSHAT, CDR2 FNYEAQ, per germline (reference sequence). Trimming took 1 base from V and 5 from J, leaving 14 bases between them. CDR3: CASSLVGGAGETQYF. The CDR3 DNA sequence: TGTGCCAGCAGCTTAGTAGGGGGGGCCGGGGAGACCCAGTACTTC. The variable domain in full, completed from reference TRBV7-7 and TRBJ2-5, reads GAGVSQSPRYKVTKRGQDVTLRCDPISSHATLYWYQQALGQGPEFLTYFNYEAQPDKSGLPSDRFSAERPEGSISTLTIQRTEQRDSAMYRCASSLVGGAGETQYFGPGTRLLVL.

The chain joins TRBV9 to TRBJ1-3, with D perhaps matching TRBD1 (5 bases). The CDR3 is made up of 16 amino acids. The V and J ends lost 0 bases and 0 bases respectively, with 10 bases between them. Looked up from germline, CDR1 is SGDLS and CDR2 is YYNGEE. In nucleotides, the CDR3 is TGTGCCAGCAGCGTAGCCCAGGGTTACTCTGGAAACACCATATATTTT. As protein: CASSVAQGYSGNTIYF.

The V gene is TRBV3-1 (or the pseudogene TRBV3-2), the J gene TRBJ2-3, with D uncertain. Between the trimmed V and J ends, which lost 0 bases and 15 bases, there was a span of 16 bases. The germline CDR1 and CDR2 sequences are LGHDT and YNNKEL (reference sequence). The CDR3 contains 13 residues. The CDR3 DNA is TGTGCCAGCAGCCAAGACGACGGATACACGACTTATTTT. Protein product: CASSQDDGYTTYF.

In this sample, this clone turned up once. The chain links TRBV10-3 to TRBJ1-5; possible D gene TRBD1, 6 bases. The CDR3 totals 12 residues. Looked up from germline, CDR1 is ENHRY and CDR2 is SYGVKD. With 3 bases removed from V and 16 bases from J, the gap between germline ends came to 16 bases. The CDR3 coding sequence is TGTGCCATCAGTGAAGGGGGTTCTACCGTACATTTT. It yields the protein CAISEGGSTVHF.